These 4 T cell receptor beta chains originate from one sample sequenced in a study of blood T cell repertoires in COVID-19. Libraries were prepared by immunoSEQ multiplex PCR; TCRdb keeps only in-frame clonotypes and omits some of them. Among 95,000 to 150,000 clones listed, 86% were seen once. The sample comprised peripheral blood. The receptors stem from a man aged 40-55 years with acute or convalescent COVID-19.

V usage is TRBV19 and J usage is TRBJ1-4, with D possibly being TRBD1 (5 bases). The CDR3 is 16 amino acids. V lost 3 bases and J 6 bases, leaving 17 bases between the germline ends. The germline V gene encodes CDR1 LNHDA and CDR2 SQIVND (reference sequence). In DNA form, the CDR3 reads TGTGCCAGTAGTATCGGTCGGGGCCGGGGGTATGAAAAACTGTTTTTT. It yields the protein CASSIGRGRGYEKLFF.

This clone has only one observation. This chain connects TRBV12-5 to TRBJ1-1; a possible D gene is TRBD1 (5 bases). Germline V gene lookup returns CDR1 LGHNT and CDR2 FRNRAP. Trimming removed 5 bases at V and 6 bases at J, with 7 bases between. The CDR3 length is 11 residues. The CDR3 is CASGGGAEAFF. Written as DNA, the CDR3 is TGTGCTAGTGGTGGGGGGGCTGAAGCTTTCTTT.

The V gene is TRBV30, the J gene TRBJ1-5; 8 positions match TRBD1. The CDR3 covers 13 residues. The germline V gene encodes CDR1 GTSNPN and CDR2 SVGIG (reference sequence). The V segment lost 2 bases and the J segment 6 bases; nucleotides outside the gene matches: 3. The CDR3 loop is CAWSNRGSQPQHF. Written as DNA, the CDR3 is TGTGCCTGGAGTAACAGGGGGTCTCAGCCCCAGCATTTT.

The gene calls are TRBV5-1 and TRBJ1-4; 9 nucleotides agree with TRBD1. Per the germline V gene, CDR1 is SGHRS and CDR2 is YFSETQ. V lost 4 bases and J lost 8; bases outside the gene matches: 6. The CDR3 consists of 14 residues. The CDR3 protein is CASSPGDRAEKLFF. The CDR3 coding sequence is TGCGCCAGCAGCCCCGGGGACAGGGCGGAAAAACTGTTTTTT. The full variable domain, completed using reference TRBV5-1 and TRBJ1-4, is KAGVTQTPRYLIKTRGQQVTLSCSPISGHRSVSWYQQTPGQGLQFLFEYFSETQRNKGNFPGRFSGRQFSNSRSEMNVSTLELGDSALYLCASSPGDRAEKLFFGSGTQLSVL.